A selection of T cell receptor beta chains follows, all from one sample in a study of T cells in Graves' hyperthyroidism and ophthalmopathy. TCRdb re-derived calls from the multiplex PCR reads in MiXCR, one entry per CDR3 protein. The data show roughly 57,000 distinct CDR3 sequences, roughly half seen once. The sequencing sample was made of blood. These TCRs come from a woman aged 55-69 years with Graves' ophthalmopathy. Both conserved end residues are part of each CDR3. Each record gives: D gene, V gene, J gene, clone size, CDR3 protein, CDR3 DNA. The D gene is left open where the match is weak. A clone size is listed for some rows: how often the clone was seen (once, few, many), or a class if it is expanded.

>NA|TRBV6-1|TRBJ1-5|NA
CASSETRGGGQSNQPQHF
TGTGCCAGCAGTGAAACAAGGGGGGGGGGGCAGAGCAATCAGCCCCAGCATTTT
>TRBD1|TRBV4-1|TRBJ2-7|many
CASSQDSRDRGHEQYF
TGCGCCAGCAGCCAAGATTCTCGGGACAGGGGGCACGAGCAGTACTTC
>NA|TRBV12-3/TRBV12-4|TRBJ2-5|NA
CASSLGGGYF
TGTGCCAGCAGTTTGGGGGGTGGGTACTTC
>NA|TRBV5-1|TRBJ1-5|many
CASSLGEGPQHF
TGCGCCAGCAGCTTGGGAGAGGGGCCCCAGCATTTT
>NA|TRBV19|TRBJ1-4|NA
CASSMTRDTNEKLFF
TGTGCCAGTAGTATGACCCGGGACACTAATGAAAAACTGTTTTTT
>NA|TRBV19|TRBJ2-7|medium-sized
CASSLQRLNEQYF
TGTGCCAGTAGTCTCCAACGGCTGAACGAGCAGTACTTC
>NA|TRBV4-2|TRBJ1-1|NA
CASSQYERDTEAFF
TGTGCCAGCAGCCAATATGAAAGGGACACTGAAGCTTTCTTT
>NA|TRBV29-1|TRBJ1-5|medium-sized
CSVAVDTRPGQPQHF
TGCAGCGTTGCTGTGGACACTCGACCTGGGCAGCCCCAGCATTTT
>TRBD1|TRBV11-2|TRBJ2-1|many
CASNRYPGTDEQFF
TGTGCCAGCAACCGTTATCCCGGGACAGATGAGCAGTTCTTC
>NA|TRBV2|TRBJ2-5|many
CASSPNRTYSETQYF
TGTGCCAGCAGCCCAAATAGGACATATTCAGAGACCCAGTACTTC
>NA|TRBV5-1|TRBJ1-5|NA
CASSLDVTLGYQPQHF
TGCGCCAGCAGCTTGGACGTGACATTGGGCTATCAGCCCCAGCATTTT